The 13 T cell receptor beta chains listed next were all sequenced from one sample in a study of shared clonotypes between healthy human individuals (dated by TCRdb to 2018 to 2020). The library was obtained by the immunoSEQ multiplex PCR assay. TCRdb's version of the immuneACCESS table is confined to in-frame rearrangements and falls short of the full clone set. An unresolved V gene accounts for under half of the shortfall where checked; the remainder is of unknown origin. The sample table holds 400,000 to 600,000 clones, of which over 75% were seen once. Around an eighth of the sample is held by the ten biggest clonotypes. Source material: PBMCs. These TCRs come from a middle-aged woman in good health. Some clones in this sample may be carry-over from other donors' samples.

This chain connects TRBV28 to TRBJ2-7, with D perhaps matching TRBD2 (6 bases). V gave up 2 bases and J gave up 5 bases, with 16 bases separating them. Per germline, CDR1 MDHEN and CDR2 SYDVKM. CDR3 length: 15 residues. Here the CDR3 DNA reads TGTGCCAGCAGTTTACCCTCCAACGGAGGGGACGAGCAGTACTTC. It specifies CASSLPSNGGDEQYF.

J is TRBJ1-4 and V is TRBV28, with 9 bases that match TRBD1. Germline-derived CDR1 and CDR2 are MDHEN and SYDVKM. This CDR3 region has 15 residues. V shed 3 bases and J 8 bases; nucleotides not matched to a gene: 7. CDR3 DNA: TGTGCCAGCAGTTTTCCGGGACAGGGACCAGAAAAACTGTTTTTT. Its protein product is CASSFPGQGPEKLFF.

The chain couples TRBV30 to TRBJ2-7; D is possibly TRBD1 or TRBD2 (7 bases each). V shed 3 bases and J shed 2 bases, with 17 bases lying between them. Germline V gene sequence: CDR1 GTSNPN, CDR2 SVGIG (reference sequence). The CDR3 extends over 15 amino acids. CDR3 sequence reads: CAWSPLGGGAYEQYF. CDR3 in DNA: TGTGCCTGGAGCCCCCTGGGAGGGGGCGCCTACGAGCAGTACTTC. Full variable domain (rest looked up from reference TRBV30 and TRBJ2-7): SQTIHQWPATLVQPVGSPLSLECTVEGTSNPNLYWYRQAAGRGLQLLFYSVGIGQISSEVPQNLSASRPQDRQFILSSKKLLLSDSGFYLCAWSPLGGGAYEQYFGPGTRLTVT.

This clone was recorded once. The genes are TRBV29-1 and TRBJ2-7; D perhaps matches TRBD2 (5 bases). V lost 2 bases, J lost 4 bases, and 9 bases lay in between. Germline V CDR1 and CDR2: SQVTM, ANQGSEA. The CDR3 runs to 12 residues. The CDR3 DNA reads TGCAGCGTTGAACTAGGAGGTTACGAGCAGTACTTC. It codes for CSVELGGYEQYF.

In its sample, this clone was seen a few times. The CDR3: CASSDGQGNTEAFF. Here the CDR3 DNA reads TGTGCCAGCAGCGATGGACAGGGAAACACTGAAGCTTTCTTT. The chain joins TRBV5-4 to TRBJ1-1; TRBD1 agrees at 8 bases. J gave up 2 bases and V 4 bases, and 4 bases lay outside the gene matches. The CDR3 runs to 14 residues. Germline CDR1 SGHNT, CDR2 YYREEE (reference sequence).

V gene TRBV6-5 combines with J gene TRBJ1-2; D call uncertain. In germline, CDR1 is MNHEY, CDR2 SVGAGI. The germline V and J ends were trimmed by 6 bases and 8 bases, with 22 bases remaining between them. The CDR3 is 15 residues long. CDR3 nucleotides: TGTGCCAGCAGCCCAGTGAGAAGAGCTGGCGTAGGCTACACCTTC. The encoded protein is CASSPVRRAGVGYTF.

This chain uses TRBV11-3 with TRBJ2-4; D gene ambiguous. Germline V lookup: CDR1 SGHNT, CDR2 YENEEA. CDR3 size: 15 residues. V lost 3 bases to trimming and J lost 0 bases, with 9 bases between them. DNA of the CDR3: TGTGCCAGCAGCTTTAGGAAGGAAGCCAAAAACATTCAGTACTTC. It translates to CASSFRKEAKNIQYF. The full variable domain, with the rest looked up from reference TRBV11-3 and TRBJ2-4, is EAGVVQSPRYKIIEKKQPVAFWCNPISGHNTLYWYLQNLGQGPELLIRYENEEAVDDSQLPKDRFSAERLKGVDSTLKIQPAELGDSAVYLCASSFRKEAKNIQYFGAGTRLSVL.

The V call is TRBV5-1, the J call TRBJ2-5; 11 bases fit TRBD2. The assigned J gene may be wrong: the sequence end matches TRBJ2-7 better. The CDR3 is 15 residues long. CDR1 and CDR2 (germline): SGHRS, YFSETQ. In DNA form, the CDR3 reads TGCGCCAGCAGAGCCCTGACTAGCGGGACCTACGAGCAGTACTTC. As protein: CASRALTSGTYEQYF.

The rearrangement uses TRBV6-6 and TRBJ1-5; D call uncertain. Germline V gene lookup returns CDR1 MNHNY and CDR2 SVGAGI (reference sequence). The V gene lost 0 bases and the J gene lost 11 bases, with 11 bases spanning the gap. The CDR3 sequence is 13 residues long. CDR3 coding DNA: TGTGCCAGCAGTTACTCGCGGACCTTGGCCCAGCATTTT. Protein sequence: CASSYSRTLAQHF.

The rearrangement uses TRBV30 and TRBJ1-5; no clear D. Deletions cut 0 bases from V and 4 bases from J, with 10 bases between. This CDR3 comprises 14 residues. Germline V gives CDR1 GTSNPN, CDR2 SVGIG (reference sequence). Written as DNA, the CDR3 is TGTGCCTGGAGTGTAGGGAAGGGAAATCAGCCCCAGCATTTT. This gives the protein CAWSVGKGNQPQHF.

The genes are TRBV2 and TRBJ2-4; TRBD1 aligns across 7 bases. V gave up 6 bases and J gave up 0 bases; unmatched junction bases: 8. This CDR3 contains 16 residues. Germline V lookup: CDR1 SNHLY, CDR2 FYNNEI. The CDR3 coding sequence is TGTGCCAGCAGAACTGGACAGGAGCTAGCCAAAAACATTCAGTACTTC. Amino acid sequence: CASRTGQELAKNIQYF.

This clone was observed a handful of times. The CDR3 region is CASSLGPAGPAYEQYF. CDR3 DNA: TGTGCCAGCAGCTTAGGCCCAGCGGGGCCCGCCTACGAGCAGTACTTC. The chain carries TRBV7-6 and TRBJ2-7; 7 bases align to TRBD2. Germline CDR1 SGHVS, CDR2 FNYEAQ. This CDR3 has 16 residues. The junction had 8 bases not matched to a gene; V was cut back by 1 base and J by 2 bases.

The chain couples TRBV7-2 to TRBJ1-2; a possible D gene is TRBD1 (6 bases). Germline loops: CDR1 SGHTA, CDR2 FQGNSA. The length of the CDR3 is 13 residues. Trimming left V 5 bases short and J 4 bases short, with 11 bases between. CDR3 region: CASSPDSIYGYTF. As DNA, the CDR3 is TGTGCCAGCAGCCCGGACAGTATCTATGGCTACACCTTC.